This T cell receptor beta chain was profiled in a study of cytomegalovirus exposure and HLA in healthy donors. As for the study in general: Early on, a data release was issued that held roughly 80 million unique TCRs from HLA-typed donors.

Comments on this clone: Its antigen remains unidentified.

This CDR3 region has 15 residues. V lost 5 bases to trimming and J lost 0 bases, with 8 bases between them. Germline V lookup: CDR1 MDHEN, CDR2 SYDVKM. Study findings and constraints: The study assumed roughly uniform donor sequencing depth for presence/absence analyses. A later analysis linked 16,951 TCR beta sequences to HLA alleles at 0.05 false discovery rate.

The PCR contained 60 Vbeta and 13 Jbeta primers. TCRdb's copy holds only in-frame clones and misses some; the assay was immunoSEQ multiplex PCR. There are fewer than 200,000 clones in the sample; roughly four fifths occur only once, and about 2.3% lies in the top ten. This receptor was obtained from a woman aged 25 to 39 in good health and CMV-seronegative. The rearrangement joins TRBV28 to TRBJ2-6; D unresolved. What was sequenced was PBMCs. This chain's CDR3 is CASSKSISGANVLTF. As DNA, the CDR3 is TGTGCCAGCAGTAAATCTATCTCTGGGGCCAACGTCCTGACTTTC. Together with reference TRBV28 and TRBJ2-6, the CDR3 gives the full variable domain: DVKVTQSSRYLVKRTGEKVFLECVQDMDHENMFWYRQDPGLGLRLIYFSYDVKMKEKGDIPEGYSVSREKKERFSLILESASTNQTSMYLCASSKSISGANVLTFGAGSRLTVL.